This entry describes one T cell receptor (beta chain). No cognate antigen has been identified for it. Qualities for individual bases were not recorded, and no much larger clone is one base off. The CDR3 numbers 14 residues from cysteine through phenylalanine. CDR3 DNA only is kept here, 42 bases in frame from base 1. V gives up 3 bases and J gives up 7 bases, and the segment between their germline ends measures 15 bases. The germline V gene encodes CDR1 ENHRY and CDR2 SYGVKD. These data belong to a study of blood T cell repertoires in COVID-19 (dated by TCRdb to the early 2020s). For context, the study as a whole: Collaborator samples came from the United States, Italy and Spain and covered acute and convalescent phases of COVID-19. The prospective study material was composed of cDNA or gDNA derived from T cells, B-cell-depleted T cells, or PBMCs. Deeply sampled blood TCRbeta repertoires from subjects exposed to, actively infected with, or recovered from COVID-19 were included in the dataset. The repertoires were released in a freely available public database intended as a resource for research on the immune response to SARS-CoV-2. Samples came from the ongoing ImmuneRACE study (first 160 participants) plus 1,254 subjects from 6 global collaborators. A de-identified subject ID, COVID-19 status, age in years and sex were almost always included in the sample metadata. Where available, HLA class I and class II types were obtained from metadata supplied by the sample provider rather than from assay-based typing. The full study reports these points: The amount of clinical and demographic metadata varied by source and participant and was provided uncurated.

Samples from volunteer blood donors who had recovered from COVID-19 were contributed by a second Seattle source. Whole blood was collected in K2EDTA tubes by collaborating institutions according to the institutions' own protocols. For TCRbeta analysis, collaborator samples were shipped as frozen whole blood, as isolated PBMCs, or as DNA extracted from either sample type. The immunoSEQ Assay, a bias-controlled multiplex PCR, was used to amplify TCRbeta CDR3 regions from genomic DNA. The published analysis was carried out like this. The number of nucleated cells in each sample was estimated from the amplification of reference gene primers within the assay. To quantify the absolute abundance of each unique TCRbeta CDR3 rearrangement, sequence reads were collapsed and filtered. For each sample, productive Simpson clonality was calculated as the square root of Simpson's diversity index across productive rearrangements. Here the immuneACCESS table is served through TCRdb, limited to in-frame sequences with V and J called. Missing clones are a known gap in these copies; in checked studies unresolved V genes cover under half, and the rest lacks a known reason. The D gene and trimming were derived from the DNA, and the V and J assignments and clone size from that table. The sample table lists 200,000 to 250,000 clones, approximately 80% of them with a count of one. The ten largest clonotypes hold 1.9% of the sample.

Sequencing input: peripheral blood. Recombination linked TRBV10-3 to TRBJ1-2, with an unclear D gene assignment. The receptor comes from a man aged 25 to 40 who had recovered from COVID-19. CDR3 loop: CAISDLGSEVGYTF. DNA sequence: TGTGCCATCAGTGATTTGGGGTCGGAGGTTGGCTACACCTTC.